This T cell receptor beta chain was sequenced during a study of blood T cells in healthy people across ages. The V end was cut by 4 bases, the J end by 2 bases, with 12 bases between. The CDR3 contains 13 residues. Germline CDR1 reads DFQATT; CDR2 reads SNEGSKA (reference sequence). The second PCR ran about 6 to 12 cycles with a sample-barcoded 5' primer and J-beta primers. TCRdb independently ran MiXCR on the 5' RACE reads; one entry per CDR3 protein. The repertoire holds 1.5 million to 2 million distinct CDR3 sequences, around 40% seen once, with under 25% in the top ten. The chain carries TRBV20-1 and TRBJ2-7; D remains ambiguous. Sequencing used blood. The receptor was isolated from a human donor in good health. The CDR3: CSATSYTPYEQYF. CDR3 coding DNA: TGCAGTGCTACGTCCTATACCCCCTACGAGCAGTACTTC.